The clone carrying this T cell receptor (beta chain) was seen at least ten times. Using unique molecular identifiers, the investigators prepared the TCRbeta library. Each CDR3 protein is one row after TCRdb ran MiXCR on the PCR reads. The sample holds hundreds of thousands of distinct CDR3 sequences, roughly 15% seen once. CDR3 length: 13 amino acids. Trimming removed 0 bases from V and 4 bases from J, with 7 bases in between. Per germline, CDR1 DFQATT and CDR2 SNEGSKA (reference sequence). The sample is drawn from a study of T-cell reconstitution after alpha-beta-depleted transplantation in children.

Specimen: PBMCs from the stem cell graft donor, collected from the stem cell graft. This TCR was sampled from a human donor who donated a stem cell graft to a child with acute myeloid leukemia. The J gene is TRBJ2-1, the V gene TRBV20-1; no clear D gene. CDR3 residues: CSARDVQYNEQFF. The CDR3 DNA reads as TGCAGTGCTAGAGATGTACAGTACAATGAGCAGTTCTTC.